This T cell receptor (beta chain) stems from a study of neurological immune-mediated disorders. Regarding the study as a whole: The study found the most TCR clonal expansion in HTLV-1-associated myelopathy and the least in multiple sclerosis, below healthy controls.

This clonotype appeared a few times. Its antigen is unknown. TCRdb analysed the 5' RACE reads with MiXCR anew, one entry per CDR3 protein. The table includes about 80,000 distinct CDR3 sequences, roughly 4.8% detected once. The germline V gene encodes CDR1 SGHKS and CDR2 YYEKEE (reference sequence). The CDR3 extends over 16 amino acids. The trim removed 2 bases at V and 5 bases at J, leaving 11 bases unmatched. This sequence originates from a woman in her twenties or thirties with multiple sclerosis. The rearrangement joins TRBV5-5 to TRBJ2-3; 7 bases agree with TRBD2. The sample was PBMCs. CDR3 coding DNA: TGTGCCAGCAGCTTTGGGGGGAGGGCCGCTGTAGATACGCAGTATTTT. Its protein is CASSFGGRAAVDTQYF.